The 22 T cell receptor beta chains presented below share a single source sample, sequenced in a study of T cell changes during pregnancy in multiple sclerosis. TCRdb's table, derived via immunoSEQ multiplex PCR, lists solely in-frame clones and lacks some. Counted here are around 72,000 clones, roughly 91% occurring once; the ten biggest clones make up around 0.64%. The specimen comprised peripheral blood, sampled in the third trimester of pregnancy. The receptor set was obtained from a female donor in good health, enrolled as a control in a pregnancy study.

This chain joins TRBV7-9 and TRBJ1-2; the D gene is possibly TRBD1 (6 bases). The CDR3 extends over 13 amino acids. The V and J ends lost 3 bases and 2 bases respectively, with 7 bases between them. Per germline, CDR1 SEHNR and CDR2 FQNEAQ (reference sequence). The CDR3 reads CASSFGQNYGYTF. In DNA, the CDR3 is TGTGCCAGCAGCTTTGGACAGAACTATGGCTACACCTTC. Together with reference TRBV7-9 and TRBJ1-2, the CDR3 gives the full variable domain: DTGVSQNPRHKITKRGQNVTFRCDPISEHNRLYWYRQTLGQGPEFLTYFQNEAQLEKSRLLSDRFSAERPKGSFSTLEIQRTEQGDSAMYLCASSFGQNYGYTFGSGTRLTVV.

V is TRBV19 and J is TRBJ2-5; maybe TRBD1 (7 bases). The CDR3 is 14 residues long. The V end lost 3 bases, the J end lost 5 bases, and 13 bases lay between the germline ends. Looked up from germline, CDR1 is LNHDA and CDR2 is SQIVND (reference sequence). The CDR3 coding sequence is TGTGCCAGTAGTATGAGGGGGCTAGCGGAGACCCAGTACTTC. It translates to CASSMRGLAETQYF. Drawing the rest from reference TRBV19 and TRBJ2-5, the complete variable domain is DGGITQSPKYLFRKEGQNVTLSCEQNLNHDAMYWYRQDPGQGLRLIYYSQIVNDFQKGDIAEGYSVSREKKESFPLTVTSAQKNPTAFYLCASSMRGLAETQYFGPGTRLLVL.

The chain joins TRBV28 to TRBJ2-1; 9 bases fit TRBD2. Germline CDR1 is MDHEN and CDR2 is SYDVKM. The CDR3 covers 12 residues. Trimming took 5 bases from V and 9 from J; bases not matched to a gene: 2. Written as DNA, the CDR3 is TGTGCCAGCAGTGGACTAGCGCCTGAGCAGTTCTTC. This encodes CASSGLAPEQFF.

The rearrangement joins TRBV5-1 to TRBJ2-1; no clear D. Trimming took off 4 bases at V and 2 bases at J, with 16 bases between the two ends. The CDR3 has 16 amino acids. Germline values: CDR1 SGHRS, CDR2 YFSETQ. CDR3: CASSPERNRAYNEQFF. DNA of the CDR3: TGCGCCAGCAGCCCTGAACGAAACAGAGCCTACAATGAGCAGTTCTTC.

CDR3: CASSQDSVLYSNQPQHF. Here the CDR3 DNA reads TGCGCCAGCAGCCAAGATTCCGTACTCTATAGCAATCAGCCCCAGCATTTT. The chain is built from TRBV4-3 and TRBJ1-5; no reliable D call. Germline V gives CDR1 LGHNA, CDR2 YSLEER. The V gene lost 0 bases and the J gene lost 0 bases, with 12 bases spanning the gap. This CDR3 comprises 17 residues.

The chain recombines TRBV6-4 with TRBJ2-3; weak D call: TRBD2 (6 bases). The CDR3 runs to 15 residues. V gave up 6 bases and J gave up 0 bases, with 13 bases separating them. CDR1 is MRHNA and CDR2 is SNTAGT in the germline V gene. DNA of the CDR3: TGTGCCAGCAGCCCTGGGACTTTTAGCACAGATACGCAGTATTTT. It encodes CASSPGTFSTDTQYF.

The chain carries TRBV7-2 and TRBJ2-5; maybe TRBD1 (6 bases). Germline lookup yields CDR1 SGHTA and CDR2 FQGNSA. The germline V and J ends were trimmed by 4 bases and 1 base, with 7 bases remaining between them. This CDR3 region has 13 residues. CDR3 in DNA: TGTGCCAGCAGCTGGGACATCCAAGAGACCCAGTACTTC. Encoded protein: CASSWDIQETQYF. Based on the CDR3 plus reference TRBV7-2 and TRBJ2-5, the full variable domain is GAGVSQSPSNKVTEKGKDVELRCDPISGHTALYWYRQSLGQGLEFLIYFQGNSAPDKSGLPSDRFSAERTGGSVSTLTIQRTQQEDSAVYLCASSWDIQETQYFGPGTRLLVL.

The sample holds one count of this clone. The chain is built from TRBV28 and TRBJ2-1; D not certain. The CDR3 contains 13 residues. Germline lookup yields CDR1 MDHEN and CDR2 SYDVKM. V lost 7 bases and J 4 bases, leaving 11 bases between the germline ends. The CDR3 reads CASTPSGYNEQFF. The CDR3 DNA sequence: TGTGCCAGCACCCCTTCGGGTTACAATGAGCAGTTCTTC.

This clone was counted a single time. The V and J genes are TRBV19 and TRBJ1-1; TRBD1 might be the D (6 bases). The CDR3 is 15 residues long. CDR1 is LNHDA and CDR2 is SQIVND in the germline V gene (reference sequence). Trimming stripped 3 bases from V and 1 base from J, with 12 bases between. The CDR3 bases are TGTGCCAGTAGTATCAGGGGTGGGAGGAACACTGAAGCTTTCTTT. It is translated as CASSIRGGRNTEAFF.

The chain recombines TRBV6-5 with TRBJ1-5, with 7 positions matching TRBD1. Germline assignment: CDR1 MNHEY and CDR2 SVGAGI. There are 13 residues in the CDR3. V lost 6 bases, J lost 8 bases, and 7 bases stayed unmatched. The CDR3 loop reads CASRRDSAKPQHF. CDR3 in DNA: TGTGCCAGCAGACGGGACAGTGCTAAGCCCCAGCATTTT.

The CDR3 DNA reads as TGTGCCAGCAGCGCTACGGAAGAGACCCAGTACTTC. It specifies CASSATEETQYF. This rearrangement joins TRBV9 to TRBJ2-5; no clear D. The CDR3 spans 12 residues. The V end lost 3 bases, the J end lost 3 bases, and 6 bases lay between the germline ends. Germline V CDR1 and CDR2: SGDLS, YYNGEE.

V and J are TRBV11-3 and TRBJ2-2; 7 nucleotides match TRBD2. The length of the CDR3 is 15 residues. The germline V gene has CDR1 SGHNT and CDR2 YENEEA. V shed 5 bases, J shed 3 bases, and the junction held 6 bases outside the gene matches. DNA of the CDR3: TGTGCCAGCAGCCCAGCGGGGCTGGACACCGGGGAGCTGTTTTTT. It encodes CASSPAGLDTGELFF.

This clone was detected once. V gene TRBV4-3 combines with J gene TRBJ2-2; TRBD2 matches 7 bases. The V gene end was trimmed by 6 bases and the J gene end by 3 bases; junction bases not matched to a gene: 7. Per germline, CDR1 LGHNA and CDR2 YSLEER. The CDR3 is 15 residues long. The CDR3 DNA follows: TGCGCCAGCAGACCCGTCGGACTAGACACCGGGGAGCTGTTTTTT. The encoded protein is CASRPVGLDTGELFF.

The chain employs TRBV4-3 and TRBJ1-3, with D possibly matching TRBD1 (5 bases). The CDR3 runs to 15 residues. CDR1 is LGHNA and CDR2 is YSLEER in the germline V gene. V shed 1 base and J shed 1 base, with 8 bases lying between them. The CDR3 nucleotides read TGCGCCAGCAGCCAAGGATCAGGGTCTGGAAACACCATATATTTT. It yields the protein CASSQGSGSGNTIYF.

The chain couples TRBV6-1 to TRBJ2-5; 8 positions agree with TRBD1. Germline V CDR1 and CDR2: MNHNS, SASEGT. The CDR3 consists of 16 residues. Trimming at V came to 4 bases and at J to 4 bases, leaving 11 bases not matched to a gene. The CDR3 DNA sequence: TGTGCCAGCAGTGGTCAAGGACAGGGTGGAGGAGAGACCCAGTACTTC. This translates into CASSGQGQGGGETQYF.

This clone has only one observation. The genes are TRBV14 and TRBJ1-6; D remains ambiguous. Trimming pared 4 bases from V and 10 bases from J, leaving 8 bases between. The CDR3 totals 12 residues. Per the germline V gene, CDR1 is SGHDN and CDR2 is FVKESK. The CDR3 loop reads CASSPTHSPLHF. CDR3 DNA: TGTGCCAGCAGCCCGACTCACTCACCCCTCCACTTT.

The J gene is TRBJ2-1, the V gene TRBV5-8, with D perhaps TRBD1 (6 bases). The germline V and J ends were trimmed by 4 bases and 7 bases, with 21 bases remaining between them. This CDR3 is 16 amino acids long. CDR1 is SGHTS and CDR2 is YDEGEE in the germline V gene. CDR3 bases: TGTGCCAGCAGCCCGCCTATGCCGGGACAACCAAATGAGCAGTTCTTC. It yields the protein CASSPPMPGQPNEQFF. Full variable domain (outside the CDR3, taken from reference TRBV5-8 and TRBJ2-1): EAGVTQSPTHLIKTRGQQATLRCSPISGHTSVYWYQQALGLGLQFLLWYDEGEERNRGNFPPRFSGRQFPNYSSELNVNALELEDSALYLCASSPPMPGQPNEQFFGPGTRLTVL.

The chain joins TRBV27 to TRBJ1-5; D is unclear. This CDR3 is 14 amino acids long. Germline V gene sequence: CDR1 MNHEY, CDR2 SMNVEV (reference sequence). Trimming removed 0 bases at V and 0 bases at J, with 3 bases between. CDR3 DNA: TGTGCCAGCAGTTTATCGCGTAGCAATCAGCCCCAGCATTTT. This gives the protein CASSLSRSNQPQHF.

The V call is TRBV9, the J call TRBJ1-1; D is ambiguous. Per germline, CDR1 SGDLS and CDR2 YYNGEE. The CDR3 runs 13 residues. Trimming took off 4 bases at V and 3 bases at J, with 10 bases between the two ends. The CDR3 is CASSPRSDTEAFF. The CDR3 nucleotides are TGTGCCAGCAGCCCCCGTTCGGACACTGAAGCTTTCTTT.

This chain links TRBV6-4 with TRBJ2-5, with D uncertain. CDR3 length: 13 amino acids. Germline lookup yields CDR1 MRHNA and CDR2 SNTAGT. V lost 2 bases, J lost 5 bases, and 9 bases lay in between. The CDR3 DNA sequence: TGTGCCAGCAGTGACGGCCCGGAGGAGACCCAGTACTTC. It specifies CASSDGPEETQYF.

The chain links TRBV5-1 to TRBJ2-3, with 7 nucleotides matching TRBD2. This CDR3 is 17 amino acids long. Germline V gives CDR1 SGHRS, CDR2 YFSETQ. Unmatched junction bases numbered 13, after V lost 4 bases and J lost 2 bases. In DNA, the CDR3 is TGCGCCAGCAGCCGGACGGCAGGCGGGAGCTCCACAGATACGCAGTATTTT. It encodes CASSRTAGGSSTDTQYF.

CDR3: CAISETGARVNYGYTF. The CDR3 coding sequence is TGTGCCATCAGTGAAACAGGGGCGAGAGTAAACTATGGCTACACCTTC. The chain has TRBV10-3 and TRBJ1-2; TRBD1 matches at 7 bases. The CDR3 loop spans 16 amino acids. Germline lookup yields CDR1 ENHRY and CDR2 SYGVKD. Losses at the gene ends were 3 bases for V and 2 bases for J; bases not matched to a gene: 9.